These 17 T cell receptor beta chains originate from one sample sequenced in a study of shared clonotypes between healthy human individuals. Here immunoSEQ multiplex PCR was the method, and the copy in TCRdb shows in-frame clones only, minus some. In the table there are around 700,000 clones, approximately 73% of which are singletons. Sequencing used memory CD4+ T cells sorted from blood. As for subset: CD45RA-negative fraction. These TCRs come from a woman aged 25-40 years in good health.

The J gene is TRBJ1-2, the V gene TRBV18, with D perhaps TRBD1 (5 bases). The CDR3 loop spans 15 amino acids. Germline loops: CDR1 KGHSH, CDR2 LQKENI. The V and J ends lost 5 bases and 6 bases respectively, with 19 bases between them. CDR3 sequence: CASSGQGDWRHGYTF. CDR3 coding DNA: TGTGCCAGCTCAGGGCAAGGGGACTGGCGGCATGGCTACACCTTC.

The V and J genes are TRBV7-2 and TRBJ2-5; weak D call: TRBD2 (6 bases). This CDR3 comprises 16 residues. Germline loops: CDR1 SGHTA, CDR2 FQGNSA. V was pared by 4 bases and J by 3 bases, with 18 bases between. CDR3 residues: CASSYYPLATKETQYF. CDR3 coding DNA: TGTGCCAGCAGCTATTACCCGCTAGCGACCAAAGAGACCCAGTACTTC.

The chain links TRBV5-6 to TRBJ1-5, with D perhaps TRBD1 (5 bases). Deletions cut 4 bases from V and 5 bases from J, with 19 bases between. This CDR3 has 16 amino acids. Germline V lookup: CDR1 SGHDT, CDR2 YYEEEE. This CDR3 is CASSLYGGVSDQPQHF. The CDR3 DNA reads TGTGCCAGCAGCCTCTATGGGGGGGTCTCCGATCAGCCCCAGCATTTT.

The V gene is TRBV6-1, the J gene TRBJ1-1, with D perhaps matching TRBD1 (5 bases). Germline loops: CDR1 MNHNS, CDR2 SASEGT. The V end lost 8 bases, the J end lost 2 bases, and 12 bases lay between the germline ends. CDR3 size: 13 residues. The CDR3 loop is CASSRVANTEAFF. The CDR3, as DNA: TGTGCCAGCTCCAGGGTTGCTAACACTGAAGCTTTCTTT.

This clone was detected a few times. The chain is built from TRBV9 and TRBJ2-3; 9 bases line up with TRBD2. J lost 4 bases, V lost 0 bases, and 6 bases had no gene match. The length of the CDR3 is 16 residues. Looked up from germline, CDR1 is SGDLS and CDR2 is YYNGEE. CDR3 loop: CASSVDNSGSADTQYF. The CDR3 nucleotides read TGTGCCAGCAGCGTAGATAATAGCGGGAGTGCAGATACGCAGTATTTT.

This clone was seen repeatedly, ten times or more. The genes are TRBV19 and TRBJ2-7; 9 positions agree with TRBD1. There are 13 residues in the CDR3. Germline V CDR1 and CDR2: LNHDA, SQIVND (reference sequence). With V trimmed by 9 bases and J by 1 base, 4 bases remained unmatched. CDR3: CASRGQGSYEQYF. The CDR3 DNA reads as TGTGCCAGCCGGGGACAGGGATCCTACGAGCAGTACTTC.

The rearrangement joins TRBV2 to TRBJ2-5; 10 bases align to TRBD1. Germline CDR1 SNHLY, CDR2 FYNNEI. Losses at the gene ends were 7 bases for V and 2 bases for J; bases not matched to a gene: 7. The CDR3 is 15 residues long. The CDR3 nucleotides are TGTGCCAGCACCCGAGACAGGGGGCCTCAAGAGACCCAGTACTTC. It translates to CASTRDRGPQETQYF.

The V and J genes are TRBV10-3 and TRBJ1-5, with D perhaps matching TRBD1 (6 bases). The CDR3 totals 14 residues. V lost 3 bases and J 3 bases, leaving 9 bases between the germline ends. Per the germline V gene, CDR1 is ENHRY and CDR2 is SYGVKD. The CDR3 coding sequence is TGTGCCATCAGTGAAGGACAGATCAATCAGCCCCAGCATTTT. The encoded protein is CAISEGQINQPQHF.

This clone was found a few times. The chain combines TRBV6-6 with TRBJ2-2, with no clear D. Germline V gene lookup returns CDR1 MNHNY and CDR2 SVGAGI (reference sequence). Trimming took 6 bases from V and 0 from J, leaving 14 bases between them. The length of the CDR3 is 16 residues. The CDR3 spells CASSALAVANTGELFF. DNA for the CDR3: TGTGCCAGCAGCGCGCTCGCGGTTGCGAACACCGGGGAGCTGTTTTTT.

The genes are TRBV5-4 and TRBJ2-3, with 8 positions matching TRBD2. The CDR3 spans 15 residues. The trim removed 3 bases at V and 4 bases at J, leaving 7 bases unmatched. Germline V gene sequence: CDR1 SGHNT, CDR2 YYREEE (reference sequence). The DNA for the CDR3 is TGTGCCAGCAGCTCGGCGGGAGGAAGCCCAGATACGCAGTATTTT. Protein sequence: CASSSAGGSPDTQYF.

Here the CDR3 reads CASSPASGADGYTF. CDR3 nucleotide sequence: TGTGCCAGCAGCCCCGCCTCAGGGGCTGATGGCTACACCTTC. This chain connects TRBV28 to TRBJ1-2; perhaps TRBD1 as D (6 bases). V was pared by 6 bases and J by 6 bases, with 17 bases between. Germline values: CDR1 MDHEN, CDR2 SYDVKM. CDR3 length: 14 amino acids.

The V and J genes are TRBV27 and TRBJ2-2, with a possible D match to TRBD1 (6 bases). With 1 base removed from V and 5 bases from J, the gap between germline ends came to 8 bases. In germline, CDR1 is MNHEY, CDR2 SMNVEV (reference sequence). This CDR3 contains 14 residues. The CDR3 coding sequence is TGTGCCAGCAGTTTATTGGGGGCTACCGGGGAGCTGTTTTTT. Amino acid sequence: CASSLLGATGELFF.

There are a few counts of this clone. This rearrangement joins TRBV5-4 to TRBJ1-2, with D unresolved. The ends were cut back, 1 base at V and 8 bases at J, with 12 bases in the middle. The CDR3 loop spans 13 amino acids. Germline V gene sequence: CDR1 SGHNT, CDR2 YYREEE (reference sequence). CDR3 residues: CASSLLGSPGYTF. In DNA form, the CDR3 reads TGTGCCAGCAGCTTGTTAGGCAGCCCCGGCTACACCTTC.

V usage is TRBV29-1 and J usage is TRBJ2-1; TRBD2 might be the D (5 bases). This CDR3 has 16 residues. V lost 7 bases and J 7 bases, leaving 26 bases between the germline ends. In germline, CDR1 is SQVTM, CDR2 ANQGSEA. Written as DNA, the CDR3 is TGCAGCGCGGCAGCGGCCTACCGGATGGGAATTAATGAGCAGTTCTTC. Translated, it gives CSAAAAYRMGINEQFF.

The rearrangement joins TRBV14 to TRBJ2-7; 10 nucleotides match TRBD2. The CDR3 runs to 14 residues. In germline, CDR1 is SGHDN, CDR2 FVKESK. The V segment lost 5 bases and the J segment 3 bases; nucleotides outside the gene matches: 4. The CDR3 nucleotides read TGTGCCAGCAGCAACTCTAGCGGGAGCTACGAGCAGTACTTC. This translates into CASSNSSGSYEQYF.

The chain has TRBV28 and TRBJ2-4; TRBD2 aligns across 16 bases. V was clipped by 8 bases and J by 0 bases; unmatched bases: 10. Germline assignment: CDR1 MDHEN and CDR2 SYDVKM. The length of the CDR3 is 19 residues. The DNA of the CDR3 is TGTGCCAGCCCGCCAGCGGGACTAGCGGGAGGGGGAGCCAAAAACATTCAGTACTTC. Its translation is CASPPAGLAGGGAKNIQYF.

J is TRBJ2-1 and V is TRBV11-2; 10 nucleotides match TRBD2. Per the germline V gene, CDR1 is SGHAT and CDR2 is FQNNGV. The CDR3 is made up of 14 amino acids. The J segment lost 10 bases and the V segment lost 1 base, leaving 4 bases of the junction unmatched. This CDR3 is CASSLVAGGQEQFF. The CDR3 DNA reads as TGTGCCAGCAGCTTAGTAGCGGGAGGCCAGGAGCAGTTCTTC.